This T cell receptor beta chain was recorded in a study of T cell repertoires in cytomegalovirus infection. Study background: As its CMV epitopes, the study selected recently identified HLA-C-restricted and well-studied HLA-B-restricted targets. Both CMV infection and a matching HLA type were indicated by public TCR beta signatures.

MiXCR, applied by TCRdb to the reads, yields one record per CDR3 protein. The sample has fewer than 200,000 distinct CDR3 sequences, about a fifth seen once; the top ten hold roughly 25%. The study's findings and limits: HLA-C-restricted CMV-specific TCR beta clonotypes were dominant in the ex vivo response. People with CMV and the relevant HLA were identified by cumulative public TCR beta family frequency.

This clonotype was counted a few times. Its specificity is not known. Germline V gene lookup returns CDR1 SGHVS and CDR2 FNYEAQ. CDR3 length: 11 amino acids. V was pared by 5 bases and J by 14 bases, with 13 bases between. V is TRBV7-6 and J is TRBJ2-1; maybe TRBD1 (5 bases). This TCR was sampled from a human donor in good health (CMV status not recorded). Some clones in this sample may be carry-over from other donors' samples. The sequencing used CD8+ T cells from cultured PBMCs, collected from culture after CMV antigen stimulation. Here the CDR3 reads CASSGSVGEFF. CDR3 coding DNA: TGTGCCAGCAGCGGGTCGGTAGGGGAGTTCTTC.